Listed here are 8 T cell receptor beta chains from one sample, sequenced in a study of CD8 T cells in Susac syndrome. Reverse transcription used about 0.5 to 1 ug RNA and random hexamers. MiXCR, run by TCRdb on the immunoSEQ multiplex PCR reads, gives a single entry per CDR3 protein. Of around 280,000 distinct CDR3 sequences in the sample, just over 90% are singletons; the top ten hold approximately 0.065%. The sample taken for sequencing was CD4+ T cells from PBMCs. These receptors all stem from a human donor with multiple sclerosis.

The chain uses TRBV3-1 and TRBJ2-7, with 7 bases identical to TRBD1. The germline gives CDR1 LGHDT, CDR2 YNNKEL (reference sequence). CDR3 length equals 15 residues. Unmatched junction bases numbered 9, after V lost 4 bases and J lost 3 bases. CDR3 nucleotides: TGTGCCAGCAGCCCCCAAACAGGGGTGGGCTACGAGCAGTACTTC. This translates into CASSPQTGVGYEQYF.

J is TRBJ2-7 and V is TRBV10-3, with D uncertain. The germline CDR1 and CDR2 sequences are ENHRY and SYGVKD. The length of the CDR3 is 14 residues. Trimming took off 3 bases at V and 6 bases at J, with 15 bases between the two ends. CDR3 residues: CAISEDGPRGEQYF. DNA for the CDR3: TGTGCCATCAGTGAAGACGGGCCTCGAGGCGAGCAGTACTTC.

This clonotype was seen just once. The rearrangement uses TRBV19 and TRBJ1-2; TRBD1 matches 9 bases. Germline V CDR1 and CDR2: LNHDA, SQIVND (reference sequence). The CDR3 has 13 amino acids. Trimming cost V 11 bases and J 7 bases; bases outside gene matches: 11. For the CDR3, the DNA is TGTGCCGGACGGGACAGGGATAGTTCTGGCTACACCTTC. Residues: CAGRDRDSSGYTF.

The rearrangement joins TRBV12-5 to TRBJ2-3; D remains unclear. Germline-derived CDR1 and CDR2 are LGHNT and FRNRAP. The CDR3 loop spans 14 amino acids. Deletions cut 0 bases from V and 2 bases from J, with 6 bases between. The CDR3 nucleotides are TGTGCTAGTGGTTTGGTACGCCCCACAGATACGCAGTATTTT. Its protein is CASGLVRPTDTQYF. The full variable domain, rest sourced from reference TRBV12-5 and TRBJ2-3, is DARVTQTPRHKVTEMGQEVTMRCQPILGHNTVFWYRQTMMQGLELLAYFRNRAPLDDSGMPKDRFSAEMPDATLATLKIQPSEPRDSAVYFCASGLVRPTDTQYFGPGTRLTVL.

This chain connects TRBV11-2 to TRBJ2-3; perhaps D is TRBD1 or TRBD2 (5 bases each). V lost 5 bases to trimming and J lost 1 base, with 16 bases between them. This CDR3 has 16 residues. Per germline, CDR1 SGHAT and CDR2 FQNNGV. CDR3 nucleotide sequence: TGTGCCAGCAGCCTCCTGGGACCCGAGGGCACAGATACGCAGTATTTT. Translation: CASSLLGPEGTDTQYF.

CDR3 coding DNA: TGCGCCAGCAGCACCGGACATTCCCTAGCCAAAAACATTCAGTACTTC. Its protein is CASSTGHSLAKNIQYF. This chain joins TRBV5-1 and TRBJ2-4; TRBD1 might be the D (5 bases). CDR1 and CDR2 (germline): SGHRS, YFSETQ. The CDR3 covers 16 residues. V dropped 4 bases and J dropped 0 bases, with 14 bases sitting between them.

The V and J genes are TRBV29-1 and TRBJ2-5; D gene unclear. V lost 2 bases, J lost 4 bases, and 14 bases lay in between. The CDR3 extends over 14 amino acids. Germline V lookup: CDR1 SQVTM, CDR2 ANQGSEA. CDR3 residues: CSVERHNNAETQYF. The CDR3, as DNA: TGCAGCGTTGAACGTCACAATAACGCAGAGACCCAGTACTTC.

As DNA, the CDR3 is TGCAGCGTTGACCCGGGGTCCTACAATGAGCAGTTCTTC. This sequence encodes CSVDPGSYNEQFF. The chain links TRBV29-1 to TRBJ2-1; possible D gene TRBD2, 5 bases. The V gene lost 3 bases and the J gene lost 1 base, with 7 bases spanning the gap. Germline-derived CDR1 and CDR2 are SQVTM and ANQGSEA. The CDR3 length is 13 residues.